These 25 T cell receptor beta chains were sequenced from one sample in a study of shared clonotypes between healthy human individuals. The assay was immunoSEQ multiplex PCR, and TCRdb's table has in-frame clones only and misses some. The sample carries over a million clones, 75% recorded once. The sequenced sample consisted of memory CD4+ T cells sorted from blood. Subset of the sample: CD45RA-negative fraction. Every receptor here comes from a man aged 18-30 years in good health.

The chain has TRBV7-9 and TRBJ2-3; 15 nucleotides align to TRBD2. The germline CDR1 and CDR2 sequences are SEHNR and FQNEAQ (reference sequence). The CDR3 spans 15 residues. The ends lost 5 bases at V and 6 bases at J; junction bases unmatched: 3. The CDR3 bases are TGTGCCAGCAGCCGGACTAGCGGGAGGGCGGATACGCAGTATTTT. It yields the protein CASSRTSGRADTQYF.

Points on this clone: The same CDR3 is also encoded by other DNA sequences in this sample. This chain connects TRBV19 to TRBJ2-3, with a tentative D call TRBD1 (6 bases). CDR1 is LNHDA, CDR2 SQIVND, per germline (reference sequence). The CDR3 contains 14 residues. With 5 bases removed from V and 6 bases from J, the gap between germline ends came to 15 bases. CDR3 region: CASSLQGPPDTQYF. Written as DNA, the CDR3 is TGTGCCAGTAGTTTACAGGGTCCCCCCGATACGCAGTATTTT.

This clone was seen at least ten times. This sequence joins TRBV2 and TRBJ1-6, with a tentative D call TRBD1 (5 bases). V dropped 2 bases and J dropped 9 bases, with 14 bases sitting between them. Germline CDR1 SNHLY, CDR2 FYNNEI. The CDR3 covers 15 residues. Here the CDR3 reads CASSESPGRRSPLHF. In DNA, the CDR3 is TGTGCCAGCAGTGAATCTCCAGGGAGGCGTTCACCCCTCCACTTT.

The chain employs TRBV15 and TRBJ2-4; 8 bases fit TRBD1. The CDR3 has 16 residues. Germline V gene lookup returns CDR1 LNHNV and CDR2 YYDKDF (reference sequence). The ends lost 5 bases at V and 3 bases at J; junction bases unmatched: 9. The DNA of the CDR3 is TGTGCCACCAGCCCCCGACAGGGGTCCGACAAAAACATTCAGTACTTC. Its protein is CATSPRQGSDKNIQYF.

This clone has only a few counts. The rearrangement links TRBV5-1 to TRBJ2-5; no firm D call. The CDR3 extends over 16 amino acids. The V gene lost 0 bases and the J gene lost 2 bases, with 14 bases spanning the gap. CDR1 and CDR2 from the germline V gene are SGHRS and YFSETQ. The CDR3 reads CASSLAARSGQETQYF. The CDR3, as DNA: TGCGCCAGCAGCTTGGCGGCCCGGAGTGGGCAAGAGACCCAGTACTTC. The variable domain in full, completed from reference TRBV5-1 and TRBJ2-5, reads KAGVTQTPRYLIKTRGQQVTLSCSPISGHRSVSWYQQTPGQGLQFLFEYFSETQRNKGNFPGRFSGRQFSNSRSEMNVSTLELGDSALYLCASSLAARSGQETQYFGPGTRLLVL.

This clone occurred a few times. CDR3 coding DNA: TGTGCCAGCAGTTTTGGACAGGGTCTCAATCAGCCCCAGCATTTT. This codes for CASSFGQGLNQPQHF. The chain couples TRBV6-1 to TRBJ1-5, with 8 bases matching TRBD1. CDR1 MNHNS and CDR2 SASEGT come from the germline V gene. The CDR3 sequence is 15 residues long. The trim removed 5 bases at V and 3 bases at J, leaving 6 bases unmatched.

Turning to this clone: Given a much more abundant clone one base away, this may be a read error. This chain connects TRBV30 to TRBJ1-3, with D perhaps matching TRBD1 (6 bases). With 5 bases removed from V and 6 bases from J, the gap between germline ends came to 8 bases. Germline V gene lookup returns CDR1 GTSNPN and CDR2 SVGIG (reference sequence). This CDR3 contains 11 residues. CDR3 nucleotides: TGTGCCTGGGGGGACACAAACACCATATATTTT. Translation: CAWGDTNTIYF. Full variable domain (rest looked up from reference TRBV30 and TRBJ1-3): SQTIHQWPATLVQPVGSPLSLECTVEGTSNPNLYWYRQAAGRGLQLLFYSVGIGQISSEVPQNLSASRPQDRQFILSSKKLLLSDSGFYLCAWGDTNTIYFGEGSWLTVV.

This clone was found once. V usage is TRBV5-6 and J usage is TRBJ1-6; 7 bases align to TRBD1. Germline values: CDR1 SGHDT, CDR2 YYEEEE. The ends lost 1 base at V and 8 bases at J; junction bases unmatched: 12. The CDR3 runs to 17 residues. CDR3 protein: CASSLKATGYRHSPLHF. In DNA, the CDR3 is TGTGCCAGCAGCTTGAAGGCGACAGGGTATAGACATTCACCCCTCCACTTT.

This chain connects TRBV5-5 to TRBJ2-5; 11 bases are a match to TRBD2. Germline V gene sequence: CDR1 SGHKS, CDR2 YYEKEE (reference sequence). This CDR3 is built from 15 residues. Losses at the gene ends were 0 bases for V and 5 bases for J; bases not matched to a gene: 3. CDR3 residues: CASSLGSGGAETQYF. CDR3 sequence (DNA): TGTGCCAGCAGCTTGGGTAGCGGGGGGGCTGAGACCCAGTACTTC.

In its sample, this clone was seen a few times. The chain uses TRBV6-6 and TRBJ1-1, with D perhaps TRBD1 (5 bases). The germline CDR1 and CDR2 sequences are MNHNY and SVGAGI (reference sequence). Trimming shortened V by 4 bases and J by 0 bases, and 12 bases separated the two germline ends. The CDR3 has 15 residues. The CDR3 protein is CASSSRTLMNTEAFF. CDR3 DNA sequence: TGTGCCAGCAGTTCTCGGACACTTATGAACACTGAAGCTTTCTTT.

The CDR3 DNA follows: TGTGCCAGCAGCTCGCTATCGCATTTGGGTAAAGGAAACTATGGCTACACCTTC. Encoded protein: CASSSLSHLGKGNYGYTF. This chain connects TRBV5-6 to TRBJ1-2, with no clear D. The CDR3 runs to 18 residues. V gave up 3 bases and J gave up 2 bases, with 23 bases separating them. CDR1 and CDR2 (germline): SGHDT, YYEEEE.

V and J are TRBV5-6 and TRBJ1-1; 8 nucleotides line up with TRBD1. After removal of 4 bases from V and 4 bases from J, the junction contained 6 bases not matched to a gene. The germline gives CDR1 SGHDT, CDR2 YYEEEE. The CDR3 is made up of 14 amino acids. CDR3 nucleotide sequence: TGTGCCAGCAGCCCCGACAGGGGAGGCACTGAAGCTTTCTTT. This codes for CASSPDRGGTEAFF.

The chain couples TRBV23-1 to TRBJ2-1; TRBD1 is a possible D gene (6 bases). TRBV23-1 is an open reading frame, and its role is uncertain. The CDR3 has 13 amino acids. V was clipped by 8 bases and J by 9 bases, with 17 bases between them. Here the CDR3 DNA reads TGCGCCAGCTTAGGGGGAAAGACACGTGAGCAGTTCTTC. Its translation is CASLGGKTREQFF.

In the case of this clone: This clone may be a read error of a much larger clone one base away. Other DNA sequences in the same sample also yield this CDR3. V usage is TRBV28 and J usage is TRBJ1-2, with D tentatively TRBD1 (5 bases). This CDR3 contains 14 residues. V shed 0 bases and J shed 0 bases, with 5 bases lying between them. Germline CDR1 and CDR2: MDHEN and SYDVKM. The CDR3 sequence is CASSLWGPNYGYTF. The CDR3 region has the DNA TGTGCCAGCAGTTTATGGGGACCTAACTATGGCTACACCTTC.

The chain combines TRBV28 with TRBJ1-2; possibly TRBD1 for D (5 bases). V gave up 3 bases and J gave up 5 bases, with 13 bases separating them. This CDR3 is 14 amino acids long. Germline loops: CDR1 MDHEN, CDR2 SYDVKM. The CDR3 region has the DNA TGTGCCAGCAGTTTGATTGGGGACCGGTATGGCTACACCTTC. Its protein product is CASSLIGDRYGYTF.

The rearrangement links TRBV18 to TRBJ2-1, with D perhaps TRBD2 (5 bases). The V gene's germline CDR1 is KGHSH and CDR2 LQKENI. The CDR3 consists of 15 residues. Trimming shortened V by 0 bases and J by 8 bases, and 14 bases separated the two germline ends. The CDR3 DNA sequence: TGTGCCAGCTCACCACCAGGTAGGGCGCGGGATGAGCAGTTCTTC. It codes for CASSPPGRARDEQFF. Full variable domain (rest looked up from reference TRBV18 and TRBJ2-1): NAGVMQNPRHLVRRRGQEARLRCSPMKGHSHVYWYRQLPEEGLKFMVYLQKENIIDESGMPKERFSAEFPKEGPSILRIQQVVRGDSAAYFCASSPPGRARDEQFFGPGTRLTVL.

The chain couples TRBV18 to TRBJ1-4; D remains unclear. In germline, CDR1 is KGHSH, CDR2 LQKENI. The CDR3 contains 16 residues. Trimming took off 3 bases at V and 0 bases at J, with 11 bases between the two ends. CDR3 DNA sequence: TGTGCCAGCTCACCTCCGGGCCTTGCAACTAATGAAAAACTGTTTTTT. Its translation: CASSPPGLATNEKLFF.

On this clone: The sample holds other DNA sequences that translate to the same CDR3. This chain connects TRBV2 to TRBJ2-5, with 7 bases fitting TRBD1. The CDR3 length is 14 residues. V shed 6 bases and J 1 base; nucleotides not matched to a gene: 5. CDR1 and CDR2 (germline): SNHLY, FYNNEI. This CDR3 is CASRTTGPQETQYF. CDR3 sequence (DNA): TGTGCCAGCAGGACGACAGGGCCCCAAGAGACCCAGTACTTC.

This chain connects TRBV5-8 to TRBJ2-5; 11 positions match TRBD2. The CDR3 runs to 15 residues. V shed 4 bases, J shed 2 bases, and the junction held 4 bases outside the gene matches. CDR1 and CDR2 from the germline V gene are SGHTS and YDEGEE. This CDR3 reads CASSPRLAGQETQYF. The CDR3 region has the DNA TGTGCCAGCAGCCCGAGACTAGCGGGGCAAGAGACCCAGTACTTC. Supplemented by reference TRBV5-8 and TRBJ2-5, the full variable domain reads EAGVTQSPTHLIKTRGQQATLRCSPISGHTSVYWYQQALGLGLQFLLWYDEGEERNRGNFPPRFSGRQFPNYSSELNVNALELEDSALYLCASSPRLAGQETQYFGPGTRLLVL.

In this sample, this clone turned up many times. The V gene is TRBV6-6, the J gene TRBJ2-5; D tentatively reads TRBD1 or TRBD2 (5 bases each). The CDR3 runs to 15 residues. V was shortened by 8 bases and J by 0 bases, with 16 bases between the two germline ends. Germline V gene data show CDR1 as MNHNY and CDR2 as SVGAGI (reference sequence). The CDR3 bases are TGTGCCAGCGGTAAGGGGAGAGCTTACCAAGAGACCCAGTACTTC. The encoded protein is CASGKGRAYQETQYF.

J is TRBJ1-2 and V is TRBV28; D possibly corresponds to TRBD1 (6 bases). CDR3 length equals 15 residues. Per the germline V gene, CDR1 is MDHEN and CDR2 is SYDVKM. The ends were cut back, 1 base at V and 12 bases at J, with 21 bases in the middle. Here the CDR3 DNA reads TGTGCCAGCAGTTTATCCAAACGAGGTGGGGGGGCCCACACCTTC. As protein: CASSLSKRGGGAHTF.

This clone is a singleton in its sample. V is TRBV10-2 and J is TRBJ2-5, with TRBD2 identical over 8 bases. Germline V gives CDR1 WSHSY, CDR2 SAAADI. The length of the CDR3 is 15 residues. V lost 3 bases and J lost 7; bases outside the gene matches: 10. CDR3 in DNA: TGCGCCAGCAGTGAAACCGGGACTAGTGCGGGGACCCAGTACTTC. It specifies CASSETGTSAGTQYF.

V usage is TRBV6-5 and J usage is TRBJ1-6; TRBD1 aligns across 7 bases. The CDR3 spans 14 residues. The germline V gene encodes CDR1 MNHEY and CDR2 SVGAGI. V lost 3 bases and J lost 7; bases outside the gene matches: 3. For the CDR3, the DNA is TGTGCCAGCAGTTATTTGACAGGGAATTCACCCCTCCACTTT. Protein: CASSYLTGNSPLHF.

Note on this clone: One end of the junction fails to match germline, which may point to a read error. The genes are TRBV5-1 and TRBJ2-3, with TRBD2 matching over 7 bases. Germline assignment: CDR1 SGHRS and CDR2 YFSETQ. This CDR3 region has 13 residues. The CDR3 protein is CASSETSKDTQYF. The CDR3 nucleotides are TGCGCCAGCAGCGAGACTAGCAAAGATACGCAGTATTTT.

The chain recombines TRBV19 with TRBJ1-5; the D gene is possibly TRBD1 (6 bases). Germline V gives CDR1 LNHDA, CDR2 SQIVND (reference sequence). V lost 5 bases and J 6 bases, leaving 14 bases between the germline ends. The length of the CDR3 is 14 residues. Here the CDR3 DNA reads TGTGCCAGTAGTCCACAGGGTGGGTTTCAGCCCCAGCATTTT. Translated, it gives CASSPQGGFQPQHF.